This is a list of T cell receptor beta chains from one sample in a study of blood T cell repertoires in COVID-19. Measured with immunoSEQ multiplex PCR; TCRdb has only the in-frame clones, and not every one. This table holds approximately 320,000 clones, around 90% found once. The sample consisted of PBMCs or T cells enriched from blood (not recorded which). Receptors originate from a man aged 55 to 69 who had recovered from COVID-19. CDR3s include the opening cysteine and the closing phenylalanine or tryptophan. A D gene is named only where the DNA matches it firmly. Not all rows give a size; the values are once, few, many and, for expanded clones, a class.

>TRBJ1-2|TRBV10-3|once|.|14
CAISDRAGLYGYTF
TGTGCCATCAGTGACAGGGCAGGGCTCTATGGCTACACCTTC
>TRBJ1-2|TRBV7-9|.|.|14
CASSLADRNYGYTF
TGTGCCAGCAGCTTAGCGGACAGAAACTATGGCTACACCTTC
>TRBJ2-1|TRBV29-1|.|.|15
CSVAPVVSSYNEQFF
TGCAGCGTTGCCCCCGTTGTGAGCTCCTACAATGAGCAGTTCTTC
>TRBJ2-7|TRBV14|.|TRBD1|13
CASSPGQPFEQYF
TGTGCCAGCAGCCCGGGACAGCCTTTTGAGCAGTACTTC
>TRBJ1-5|TRBV7-6|.|TRBD1|17
CASSLAAGGSGNQPQHF
TGTGCCAGCAGCTTAGCCGCAGGGGGCTCTGGCAATCAGCCCCAGCATTTT
>TRBJ1-6|TRBV19|.|.|15
CASREGASYNSPLHF
TGTGCCAGCCGGGAGGGTGCTTCCTATAATTCACCCCTCCACTTT
>TRBJ2-3|TRBV18|.|TRBD2|14
CASSLSGTSDTQYF
TGTGCCAGCTCACTTAGCGGGACGTCCGATACGCAGTATTTT
>TRBJ2-1|TRBV4-3|.|TRBD2|16
CASSYTSGAAYNEQFF
TGCGCCAGCAGCTACACTAGCGGGGCTGCATACAATGAGCAGTTCTTC
>TRBJ1-1|TRBV7-9|.|.|14
CASSLWGGDTEAFF
TGTGCCAGCAGCTTATGGGGAGGGGACACTGAAGCTTTCTTT
>TRBJ1-5|TRBV30|.|.|14
CAGFWRWRDQPQHF
TGTGCGGGTTTTTGGCGTTGGAGGGATCAGCCCCAGCATTTT
>TRBJ1-2|TRBV10-3|.|.|13
CAISEKGGYGYTF
TGTGCCATCAGTGAGAAGGGAGGCTATGGCTACACCTTC
>TRBJ2-7|TRBV7-9|.|.|14
CASSFDTAHYEQYF
TGTGCCAGCAGCTTCGATACAGCTCACTACGAGCAGTACTTC
>TRBJ1-5|TRBV2|.|.|13
CASSEDRAQPQHF
TGTGCCAGCAGTGAAGACAGGGCTCAGCCCCAGCATTTT
>TRBJ2-5|TRBV6-5|once|.|13
CAPRGLVKETQYF
TGTGCCCCACGAGGTCTAGTTAAAGAGACCCAGTACTTC
>TRBJ1-5|TRBV7-8|few|TRBD1|18
CASSLARQGVGGNQPQHF
TGTGCCAGCAGCTTAGCGAGGCAGGGGGTCGGGGGCAATCAGCCCCAGCATTTT
>TRBJ2-5|TRBV24-1|.|TRBD2|15
CATSSGGTSSETQYF
TGTGCCACCAGCTCTGGGGGGACTAGTTCGGAGACCCAGTACTTC
>TRBJ1-1|TRBV20-1|.|TRBD1|13
CSASEGAGTEAFF
TGCAGTGCTAGTGAGGGGGCGGGCACTGAAGCTTTCTTT
>TRBJ1-4|TRBV6-1|.|.|14
CASSEGRVGEKLFF
TGTGCCAGCAGTGAAGGGAGGGTTGGGGAAAAACTGTTTTTT
>TRBJ1-4|TRBV2|.|.|15
CASSEMGTPNEKLFF
TGTGCCAGCAGTGAGATGGGGACACCGAATGAAAAACTGTTTTTT
>TRBJ2-7|TRBV11-3|.|.|16
CASSSPGTSSRYEQYF
TGTGCCAGCAGCTCTCCCGGGACTTCCAGTCGCTACGAGCAGTACTTC
>TRBJ1-5|TRBV7-9|.|.|13
CASSLGVGQPQHF
TGTGCCAGCAGCTTAGGGGTCGGGCAGCCCCAGCATTTT
>TRBJ2-1|TRBV20-1|.|.|11
CSGTTLLEQFF
TGCAGTGGCACGACTCTTCTAGAGCAGTTCTTC
>TRBJ1-1|TRBV5-5|.|TRBD1|13
CASSLGGGTEAFF
TGTGCCAGCAGCTTAGGGGGCGGCACTGAAGCTTTCTTT
>TRBJ2-6|TRBV9|.|.|16
CASSVGGSRGANVLTF
TGTGCCAGCAGCGTCGGAGGGTCTCGTGGGGCCAACGTCCTGACTTTC
>TRBJ2-5|TRBV6-5|once|.|13
CASGQGFGETQYF
TGTGCCAGCGGGCAGGGGTTCGGGGAGACCCAGTACTTC
>TRBJ1-5|TRBV24-1|once|TRBD1|18
CATSDSKLTGEINQPQHF
TGTGCCACCAGTGATTCGAAACTGACAGGGGAAATCAATCAGCCCCAGCATTTT
>TRBJ2-1|TRBV10-3|.|.|13
CAISRDTYNEQFF
TGTGCCATCAGCCGGGACACTTACAATGAGCAGTTCTTC
>TRBJ2-1|TRBV19|once|TRBD1|19
CASSTPGQTNPNRYNEQFF
TGTGCCAGTAGTACACCGGGACAGACAAATCCTAATCGATACAATGAGCAGTTCTTC
>TRBJ1-2|TRBV3-1/TRBV3-2|medium-sized|TRBD1|14
CASSPRQGSYGYTF
TGTGCCAGCAGTCCCCGACAGGGGAGCTATGGCTACACCTTC
>TRBJ1-5|TRBV21-1|.|.|17
CASSKAGQGGSNQPQHF
TGTGCCAGCAGCAAAGCGGGACAGGGTGGAAGCAATCAGCCCCAGCATTTT
>TRBJ1-5|TRBV7-8|.|TRBD1|16
CASSGRDRGSGQPQHF
TGTGCCAGCAGCGGCCGGGACAGGGGTTCGGGTCAGCCCCAGCATTTT
>TRBJ1-1|TRBV4-1|.|.|13
CASSHNRGDIAFF
TGCGCCAGCAGCCACAACCGAGGGGACATAGCTTTCTTT
>TRBJ1-5|TRBV18|.|.|15
CASSKQGQSNQPQHF
TGTGCCAGCTCAAAACAGGGCCAAAGCAATCAGCCCCAGCATTTT
>TRBJ1-3|TRBV25-1|.|.|14
CASSDSVSGNTIYF
TGTGCCAGCAGTGATTCAGTATCTGGAAACACCATATATTTT
>TRBJ2-1|TRBV6-5|few|.|15
CASSSIGQNYNEQFF
TGTGCCAGCAGCTCAATAGGACAGAATTACAATGAGCAGTTCTTC
>TRBJ1-5|TRBV5-8|.|.|12
CASSSYNQPQHF
TGTGCCAGCAGCTCTTACAATCAGCCCCAGCATTTT
>TRBJ1-1|TRBV4-3|.|TRBD1|12
CASSPGGHQAFF
TGCGCCAGCAGCCCAGGGGGCCATCAAGCTTTCTTT
>TRBJ1-5|TRBV30|once|.|13
CAWSVPSGQPQHF
TGTGCCTGGAGTGTACCGTCAGGGCAGCCCCAGCATTTT
>TRBJ1-1|TRBV19|.|.|14
CASSRSGVNTEAFF
TGTGCCAGTAGTCGGTCGGGGGTAAACACTGAAGCTTTCTTT
>TRBJ2-1|TRBV10-2|.|.|13
CASSDGLYNEQFF
TGCGCCAGCAGTGACGGACTATACAATGAGCAGTTCTTC
>TRBJ1-1|TRBV27|.|.|13
CASSLSRVSAAFF
TGTGCCAGCAGTCTATCCCGGGTGTCGGCAGCTTTCTTT
>TRBJ1-1|TRBV5-1|.|TRBD1|13
CASSATGDPRAFF
TGCGCCAGCAGCGCGACAGGGGATCCTCGAGCTTTCTTT
>TRBJ1-4|TRBV10-3|.|TRBD1|15
CAISESGQKNEKLFF
TGTGCCATCAGTGAGTCGGGACAGAAGAATGAAAAACTGTTTTTT
>TRBJ2-2|TRBV5-1|.|.|16
CASKIGEAANTGELFF
TGCGCCAGCAAAATTGGGGAGGCCGCGAACACCGGGGAGCTGTTTTTT
>TRBJ2-7|TRBV7-6|.|.|14
CASSVDSLGAVQYF
TGTGCCAGCAGCGTGGATTCACTAGGTGCCGTGCAGTACTTC
>TRBJ2-1|TRBV19|.|TRBD1|17
CASSLLAGTGTYNEQFF
TGTGCCAGTAGTCTCCTCGCGGGGACAGGGACCTACAATGAGCAGTTCTTC